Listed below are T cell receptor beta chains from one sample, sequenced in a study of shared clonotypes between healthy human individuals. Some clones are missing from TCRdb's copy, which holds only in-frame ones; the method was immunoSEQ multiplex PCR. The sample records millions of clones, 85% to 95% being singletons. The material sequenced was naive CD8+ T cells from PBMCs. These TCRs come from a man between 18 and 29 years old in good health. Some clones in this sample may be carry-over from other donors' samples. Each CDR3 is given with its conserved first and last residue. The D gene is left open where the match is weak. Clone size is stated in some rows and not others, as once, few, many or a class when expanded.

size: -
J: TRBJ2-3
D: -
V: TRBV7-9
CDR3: CASSLTDTQYF
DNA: TGTGCCAGCAGCTTGACAGATACGCAGTATTTT

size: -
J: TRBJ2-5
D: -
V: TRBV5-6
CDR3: CASSASSRQYF
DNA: TGTGCCAGCAGCGCCTCTAGTAGGCAGTACTTC

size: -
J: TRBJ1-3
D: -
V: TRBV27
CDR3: CASRNGGSGNTIYF
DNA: TGTGCCAGCAGAAACGGGGGATCTGGAAACACCATATATTTT

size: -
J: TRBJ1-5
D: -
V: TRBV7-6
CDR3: CASSSLGGNQPQHF
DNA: TGTGCCAGCAGCTCCCTCGGGGGGAATCAGCCCCAGCATTTT

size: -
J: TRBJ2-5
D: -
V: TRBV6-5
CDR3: CASAARIGETQYF
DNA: TGTGCCAGCGCGGCCCGAATCGGGGAGACCCAGTACTTC

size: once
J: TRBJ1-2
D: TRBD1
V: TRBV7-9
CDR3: CASSFGTGTDDGYTF
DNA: TGTGCCAGCAGCTTCGGGACGGGGACAGACGATGGCTACACCTTC

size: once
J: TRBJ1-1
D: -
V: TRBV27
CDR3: CATYAPMNTEAFF
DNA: TGTGCCACTTACGCCCCCATGAACACTGAAGCTTTCTTT

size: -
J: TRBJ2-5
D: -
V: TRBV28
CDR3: CASRGFQETQYF
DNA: TGTGCCAGCAGAGGCTTCCAAGAGACCCAGTACTTC

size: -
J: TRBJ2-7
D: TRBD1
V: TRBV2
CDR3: CASFPRQGTRRQYF
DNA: TGTGCCAGCTTCCCTCGACAGGGGACCCGTCGGCAGTACTTC

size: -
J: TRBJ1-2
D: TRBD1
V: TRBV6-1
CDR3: CASTRQGNYGYTF
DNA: TGTGCCAGCACTCGACAGGGAAACTATGGCTACACCTTC

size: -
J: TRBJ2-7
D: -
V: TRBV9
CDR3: CASSPLQGSSYEQYF
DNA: TGTGCCAGCAGCCCACTTCAGGGATCCTCCTACGAGCAGTACTTC

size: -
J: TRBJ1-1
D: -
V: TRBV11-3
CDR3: CASSLGTGNTEAFF
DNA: TGTGCCAGCAGCCTGGGGACCGGGAACACTGAAGCTTTCTTT

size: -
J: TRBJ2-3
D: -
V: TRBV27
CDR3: CASSWGDTQYF
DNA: TGTGCCAGCAGTTGGGGGGATACGCAGTATTTT

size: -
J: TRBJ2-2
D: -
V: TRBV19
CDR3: CASSMLRGGELFF
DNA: TGTGCCAGTAGTATGCTGCGGGGCGGGGAGCTGTTTTTT

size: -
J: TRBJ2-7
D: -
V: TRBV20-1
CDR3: CSAPFSYEQYF
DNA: TGCAGTGCTCCTTTTTCCTACGAGCAGTACTTC

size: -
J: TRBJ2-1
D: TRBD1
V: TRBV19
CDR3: CASSISRGSYNEQFF
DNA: TGTGCCAGTAGTATCTCCAGGGGGTCCTACAATGAGCAGTTCTTC

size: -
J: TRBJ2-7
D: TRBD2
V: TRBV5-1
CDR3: CASRSEASGTWEQYF
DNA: TGCGCCAGTCGCTCCGAGGCTAGCGGGACGTGGGAGCAGTACTTC

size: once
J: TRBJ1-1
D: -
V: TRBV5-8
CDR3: CASSHGGLGVSTEAFF
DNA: TGTGCCAGCAGCCATGGGGGTTTGGGGGTGAGCACTGAAGCTTTCTTT

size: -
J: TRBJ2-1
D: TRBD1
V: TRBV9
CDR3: CASSGAGQGVWNEQFF
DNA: TGTGCCAGCAGCGGCGCGGGACAGGGGGTTTGGAATGAGCAGTTCTTC

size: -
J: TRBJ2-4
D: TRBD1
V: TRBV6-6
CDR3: CASSYIWTGKDIQYF
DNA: TGTGCCAGCAGTTACATCTGGACAGGGAAGGACATTCAGTACTTC

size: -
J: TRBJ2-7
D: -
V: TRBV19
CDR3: CASSPWGPSYEQYF
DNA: TGTGCCAGTAGTCCCTGGGGGCCTTCCTACGAGCAGTACTTC

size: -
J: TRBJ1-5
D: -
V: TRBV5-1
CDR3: CASSLGGSYSNQPQHF
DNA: TGCGCCAGCAGCTTGGGGGGCAGCTATAGCAATCAGCCCCAGCATTTT

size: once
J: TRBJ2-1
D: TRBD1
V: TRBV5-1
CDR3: CASSLEQGFANEQFF
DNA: TGCGCCAGCAGCTTGGAACAGGGGTTCGCAAATGAGCAGTTCTTC

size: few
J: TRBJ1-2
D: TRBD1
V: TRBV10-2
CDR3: CASSESYRGSGYTF
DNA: TGCGCCAGCAGTGAGTCGTACAGGGGCTCTGGCTACACCTTC

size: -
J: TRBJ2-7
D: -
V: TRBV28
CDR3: CASSLALGVSYEQYF
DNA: TGTGCCAGCAGTTTGGCTTTGGGGGTCTCCTACGAGCAGTACTTC

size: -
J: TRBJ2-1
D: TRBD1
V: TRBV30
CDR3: CALQGVWNNEQFF
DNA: TGTGCCTTACAGGGGGTCTGGAACAATGAGCAGTTCTTC

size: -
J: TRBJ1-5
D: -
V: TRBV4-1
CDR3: CASSQSGGNQPQHF
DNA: TGCGCCAGCAGCCAATCCGGTGGCAATCAGCCCCAGCATTTT

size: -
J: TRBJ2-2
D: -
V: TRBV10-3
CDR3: CAISEAGPNTGELFF
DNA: TGTGCCATCAGTGAGGCGGGACCGAACACCGGGGAGCTGTTTTTT

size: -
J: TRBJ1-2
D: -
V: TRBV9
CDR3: CASSVAGQIGYTF
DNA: TGTGCCAGCAGCGTAGCTGGGCAGATAGGCTACACCTTC

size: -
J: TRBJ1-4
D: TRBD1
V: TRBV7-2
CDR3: CASSFDRGGEKLFF
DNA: TGTGCCAGCAGCTTCGACAGGGGGGGCGAAAAACTGTTTTTT

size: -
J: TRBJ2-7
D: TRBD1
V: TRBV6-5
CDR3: CASSYGTVYEQYF
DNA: TGTGCCAGCAGTTATGGGACAGTTTACGAGCAGTACTTC

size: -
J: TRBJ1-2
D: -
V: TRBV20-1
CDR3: CSATGYTF
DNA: TGCAGTGCCACAGGCTACACCTTC

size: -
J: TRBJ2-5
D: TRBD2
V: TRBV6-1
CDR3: CASSERGGRETQYF
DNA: TGTGCCAGCAGTGAACGGGGGGGACGAGAGACCCAGTACTTC

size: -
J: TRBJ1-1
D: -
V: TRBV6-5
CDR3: CASSYDRGHMNTEAFF
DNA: TGTGCCAGCAGTTACGATCGGGGGCACATGAACACTGAAGCTTTCTTT

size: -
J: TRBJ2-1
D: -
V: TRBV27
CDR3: CASSLSAANEQFF
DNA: TGTGCCAGCAGTTTATCGGCTGCGAATGAGCAGTTCTTC

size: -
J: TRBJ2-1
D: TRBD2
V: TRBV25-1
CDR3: CASSDLAGGVPEQFF
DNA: TGTGCCAGCAGCGACCTAGCGGGAGGGGTGCCTGAGCAGTTCTTC

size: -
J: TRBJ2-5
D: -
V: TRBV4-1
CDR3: CASSQDQYPGETQYF
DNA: TGCGCCAGCAGCCAAGATCAATACCCCGGGGAGACCCAGTACTTC

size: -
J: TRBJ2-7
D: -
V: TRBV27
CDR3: CASSPSSGRLTYEQYF
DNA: TGTGCCAGCAGCCCCTCGTCGGGACGGCTGACCTACGAGCAGTACTTC

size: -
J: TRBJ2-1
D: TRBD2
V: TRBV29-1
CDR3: CSVELREGRGNEQFF
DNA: TGCAGCGTTGAGTTGCGGGAGGGCCGGGGGAATGAGCAGTTCTTC

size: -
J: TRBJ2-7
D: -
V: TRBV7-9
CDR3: CASSLGGTTYEQYF
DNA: TGTGCCAGCAGCTTAGGGGGCACCACCTACGAGCAGTACTTC

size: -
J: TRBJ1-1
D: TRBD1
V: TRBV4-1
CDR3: CASSSRTGSMNTEAFF
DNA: TGCGCCAGCAGCTCCCGGACAGGGTCAATGAACACTGAAGCTTTCTTT

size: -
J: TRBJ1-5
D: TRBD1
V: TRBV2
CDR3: CASSLEGQEHNQPQHF
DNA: TGTGCCAGCAGTCTAGAGGGACAGGAGCACAATCAGCCCCAGCATTTT

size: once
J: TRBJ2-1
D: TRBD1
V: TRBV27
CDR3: CASSFRDRGAEQFF
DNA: TGTGCCAGCAGTTTCCGGGACAGGGGAGCCGAGCAGTTCTTC

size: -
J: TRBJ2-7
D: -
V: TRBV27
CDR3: CASSLSVVGSYEQYF
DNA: TGTGCCAGCAGTTTATCTGTCGTAGGGTCCTACGAGCAGTACTTC

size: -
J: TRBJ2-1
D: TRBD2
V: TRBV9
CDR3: CASSNPQRGGRYNEQFF
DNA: TGTGCCAGCAGCAACCCACAACGGGGCGGGAGGTACAATGAGCAGTTCTTC

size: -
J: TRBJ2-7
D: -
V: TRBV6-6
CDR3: CASTHGSDEQYF
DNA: TGTGCCAGCACGCATGGTTCAGACGAGCAGTACTTC

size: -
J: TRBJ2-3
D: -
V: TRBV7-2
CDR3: CASSLGVASTDTQYF
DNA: TGTGCCAGCAGCCTGGGAGTTGCTAGCACAGATACGCAGTATTTT